This TCR beta chain was recorded in a study of glioma-infiltrating T cells. Using RNA template, CDR3s of TCR alpha and beta were amplified with iRepertoire arm-PCR. TCRdb recomputed calls from the multiplex PCR reads with MiXCR, one row per CDR3 protein. The sample carries about 400,000 distinct CDR3 sequences, approximately 42% recorded once. The CDR3 runs to 15 residues. From germline, CDR1 is KGHSH and CDR2 LQKENI. Trimming took off 2 bases at V and 4 bases at J, with 12 bases between the two ends. Sequencing was carried out using glioma tissue, nonneoplastic brain tissue, or PBMCs (not recorded which). The chain has TRBV18 and TRBJ2-1; D might be TRBD2 (6 bases). This TCR derives from a human donor with low-grade glioma or glioblastoma, undergoing nonglioma brain surgery, or in good health (not recorded which). The CDR3 DNA is TGTGCCAGCTCACCAGGGAGGATCTCATACAATGAGCAGTTCTTC. Protein product: CASSPGRISYNEQFF. The full variable domain, completed using reference TRBV18 and TRBJ2-1, is NAGVMQNPRHLVRRRGQEARLRCSPMKGHSHVYWYRQLPEEGLKFMVYLQKENIIDESGMPKERFSAEFPKEGPSILRIQQVVRGDSAAYFCASSPGRISYNEQFFGPGTRLTVL.